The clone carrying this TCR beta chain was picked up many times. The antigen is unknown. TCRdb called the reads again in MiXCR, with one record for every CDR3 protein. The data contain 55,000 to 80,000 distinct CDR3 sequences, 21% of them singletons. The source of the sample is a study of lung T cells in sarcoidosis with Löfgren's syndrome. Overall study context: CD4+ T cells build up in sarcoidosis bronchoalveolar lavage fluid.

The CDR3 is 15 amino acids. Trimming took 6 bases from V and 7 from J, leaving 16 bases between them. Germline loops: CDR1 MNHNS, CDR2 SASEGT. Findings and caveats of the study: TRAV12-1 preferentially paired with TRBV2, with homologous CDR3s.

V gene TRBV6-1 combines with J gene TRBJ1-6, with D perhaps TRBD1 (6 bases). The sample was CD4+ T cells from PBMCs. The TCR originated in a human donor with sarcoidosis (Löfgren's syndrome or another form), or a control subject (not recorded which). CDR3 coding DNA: TGTGCCAGCAGAAACGGGTTGGGGGGCAATTCACCCCTCCACTTT. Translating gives CASRNGLGGNSPLHF.